This is a list of T cell receptor beta chains from one sample in a study of T-cell reconstitution after alpha-beta-depleted transplantation in children. Each CDR3 protein is one row after TCRdb ran MiXCR on the PCR reads. The table has approximately 420,000 distinct CDR3 sequences, 11% seen once. Source: PBMCs from the stem cell graft donor, taken from the stem cell graft. These TCRs come from a human donor who donated a stem cell graft to a child with acute myeloid leukemia. The CDR3 runs from the conserved cysteine through the conserved F or W. D genes are given only for firm matches. Size tells how often a clone was seen (once, few, many) or the class of an expanded clone, and some rows leave it out.

>TRBJ2-5|few|TRBV7-2|NA
CASSSRAKQETQYF
TGTGCCAGCAGCTCGAGGGCGAAACAAGAGACCCAGTACTTC
>TRBJ1-5|few|TRBV21-1|NA
CASMRGQGGRQPQHF
TGTGCCAGCATGCGAGGCCAGGGGGGTCGTCAGCCCCAGCATTTT
>TRBJ2-7|many|TRBV29-1|TRBD2
CSVAGTSGASSYEQYF
TGCAGCGTCGCCGGGACTAGCGGGGCCAGCTCCTACGAGCAGTACTTC
>TRBJ1-1|few|TRBV5-1|NA
CASSFQSLNTEAFF
TGCGCCAGCAGCTTCCAATCGTTGAACACTGAAGCTTTCTTT
>TRBJ1-5|NA|TRBV19|TRBD1
CASSFSHRGGNQPQHF
TGTGCCAGTAGTTTTAGTCACAGGGGTGGCAATCAGCCCCAGCATTTT
>TRBJ2-1|few|TRBV5-6|NA
CASSLFLGLRYNEQFF
TGTGCCAGCAGCTTGTTTTTGGGACTGAGGTACAATGAGCAGTTCTTC
>TRBJ2-5|NA|TRBV5-1|TRBD2
CASSFIAGGQETQYF
TGCGCCAGCAGCTTCATAGCGGGAGGCCAAGAGACCCAGTACTTC
>TRBJ2-1|few|TRBV7-3|TRBD1
CASSLVPTGEDNEQFF
TGTGCCAGCAGCTTAGTTCCGACAGGGGAAGACAATGAGCAGTTCTTC
>TRBJ2-3|few|TRBV5-1|TRBD2
CASSLALTSGRAGDTQYF
TGCGCCAGCAGCTTGGCCCTCACTAGCGGGAGGGCCGGAGATACGCAGTATTTT
>TRBJ2-5|NA|TRBV7-3|TRBD2
CASSLVGGAETQYF
TGTGCCAGCAGCTTAGTGGGAGGGGCGGAGACCCAGTACTTC
>TRBJ2-2|many|TRBV29-1|NA
CSGGDGELFF
TGCAGCGGGGGGGACGGGGAGCTGTTTTTT